The clone carrying this T cell receptor (beta chain) was found a few times. The data originate from a study of blood T cells in healthy people across ages. V was clipped by 6 bases and J by 7 bases; unmatched bases: 15. The CDR3 spans 15 residues. CDR1 and CDR2 (germline): DFQATT, SNEGSKA (reference sequence). Combining a sample-barcoded 5' primer with a J-beta primer mix, a second PCR ran for about 7 to 12 cycles. TCRdb re-derived calls from the 5' RACE reads in MiXCR, one entry per CDR3 protein. Of about 900,000 distinct CDR3 sequences listed, roughly 43% are singletons. This TCR was sampled from a man aged 25-40 years in good health. This chain joins TRBV20-1 and TRBJ2-5; TRBD1 matches at 9 bases. The sample comprised blood. CDR3 amino acids: CSATNPTGGMRTQYF. CDR3 coding DNA: TGCAGTGCCACCAATCCGACAGGGGGGATGAGGACCCAGTACTTC.